In this sample, the clone carrying this T cell receptor (beta chain) turned up a few times. The data stem from a study of T cell changes during pregnancy in multiple sclerosis. Produced via immunoSEQ multiplex PCR; TCRdb's table is partial and in-frame only. The table has 80,000 or so clones, around 90% seen once. The CDR3 extends over 14 amino acids. CDR1 is SQVTM, CDR2 ANQGSEA, per germline. Germline trimming cut 3 bases from V and 3 bases from J; bases unmatched to any gene: 5. This clonotype was obtained from a female donor with multiple sclerosis, enrolled in a pregnancy study. The sample in question was peripheral blood, obtained before pregnancy. The chain employs TRBV29-1 and TRBJ1-3; 7 positions match TRBD1. CDR3 amino acids: CSVDPTGVGNTIYF. CDR3 in DNA: TGCAGCGTTGACCCCACAGGGGTTGGAAACACCATATATTTT.